These T cell receptor beta chains were read from a single sample in a study of regulatory T cells in long-lasting Graves disease. In TCRdb, the multiplex PCR reads were re-called with MiXCR into one record per CDR3 protein. The sample has 500,000 to 800,000 distinct CDR3 sequences, about 32% seen once. This material consisted of peripheral blood mononuclear cells (PBMCs), taken when the disease was refractory, from a patient treated with antithyroid drugs. All receptors come from a female donor with Graves disease. Both conserved end residues are part of each CDR3. A D gene is named only where the DNA matches it firmly. A row's size may be missing; if present it is once, few, many or a size class.

v_gene,d_gene,abundance,j_gene,CDR3nt,CDR3aa
TRBV3-1,NA,few,TRBJ1-2,TGTGCCAGCAGCCAAGATCCGGTCGGGGACCCTGGCTACACCTTC,CASSQDPVGDPGYTF
TRBV20-1,TRBD2,NA,TRBJ2-7,TGCAGTGCTTTCCTAGCGGGAGGGCCCCACGAGCAGTACTTC,CSAFLAGGPHEQYF
TRBV18,TRBD2,NA,TRBJ2-7,TGTGCCAGCTCACCTAGCGGGAGATCGGCCGAGCAGTACTTC,CASSPSGRSAEQYF
TRBV5-5,NA,NA,TRBJ1-6,TGTGCCAGCAGCCTGGGCCAGGGGCTAGCGTCACCCCTCCACTTT,CASSLGQGLASPLHF
TRBV15,NA,NA,TRBJ1-2,TGTGCCACCAGCAGATTACAGGGCAACCATGGCTACACCTTC,CATSRLQGNHGYTF
TRBV29-1,NA,NA,TRBJ2-7,TGCAGCGTTTCCAGGGCCTACGAGCAGTACTTC,CSVSRAYEQYF
TRBV18,NA,NA,TRBJ1-2,TGTGCCAGCTCCCTAAAGGCACGGGAGGGCTACACCTTC,CASSLKAREGYTF
TRBV12-5,TRBD1,NA,TRBJ1-2,TGTGCTAGTGGTTTGGTTGAAACCATTGTGACAGGGAGTCACCTATATGGCTACACCTTC,CASGLVETIVTGSHLYGYTF
TRBV7-9,TRBD1,NA,TRBJ1-5,TGTGCCAGCAGCGCACAGGGGGAGAATCAGCCCCAGCATTTT,CASSAQGENQPQHF
TRBV2,NA,few,TRBJ1-2,TGTGCCACGGGGGGGGCCAACTATGGCTACACCTTC,CATGGANYGYTF
TRBV20-1,TRBD2,NA,TRBJ2-7,TGCAGTGCTAATCCCGCGAGCGGGAGAGCCTACGAGCAGTACTTC,CSANPASGRAYEQYF
TRBV24-1,TRBD1,few,TRBJ1-2,TGTGCCACCAGTGCCCCCGGGACAGCCTATGGCTACACCTTC,CATSAPGTAYGYTF
TRBV5-5,NA,many,TRBJ1-4,TGTGCCAGCAGCTTGGCAAGTAACCCTGAAAAACTGTTTTTT,CASSLASNPEKLFF
TRBV7-6,NA,NA,TRBJ2-5,TGTGCCAGCAGCTTAGTCCTCAGGGAGACCCAGTACTTC,CASSLVLRETQYF
TRBV2,NA,many,TRBJ2-7,TGTGCCAGCAGAGTTGTACAGAGCTCCTACGAGCAGTACTTC,CASRVVQSSYEQYF
TRBV28,NA,many,TRBJ2-5,TGTGCCAGCAGGTCCCCGAGGCGCGAAGAGACCCAGTACTTC,CASRSPRREETQYF
TRBV6-1,NA,many,TRBJ1-5,TGTGCCAGCAGCCAGGGGAGTCAGCCCCAGCATTTT,CASSQGSQPQHF
TRBV7-2,TRBD1,few,TRBJ1-4,TGTGCCAGCAGCTGGAAGACAGGGGGAAGTGAAAAACTGTTTTTT,CASSWKTGGSEKLFF
TRBV5-1,NA,NA,TRBJ1-4,TGCGCCAGCAGCTTGGGGTTCCAGGAGGGACATGAAAAACTGTTTTTT,CASSLGFQEGHEKLFF
TRBV6-1,NA,NA,TRBJ2-4,TGTGCCAGCAGCGTCGCATCAGGAGGGGGCAAAAACATTCAGTACTTC,CASSVASGGGKNIQYF
TRBV9,NA,NA,TRBJ1-1,TGTGCCAGCAGCGGGGGAGATCCTTTGGGGGCTTTCTTT,CASSGGDPLGAFF
TRBV7-3,TRBD2,NA,TRBJ2-1,TGTGCCAGCAGCTTAGTGCCTAGCGGTTACAATGAGCAGTTCTTC,CASSLVPSGYNEQFF
TRBV12-3/TRBV12-4,TRBD1,many,TRBJ1-1,TGTGCCAGCAGGGACAGGGGGCTGGGTGAAGCTTTCTTT,CASRDRGLGEAFF
TRBV3-1,NA,NA,TRBJ1-1,TGTGCCAGCAGCCAAGGGCGGGGGTGGACTGAAGCTTTCTTT,CASSQGRGWTEAFF
TRBV7-8,NA,few,TRBJ1-1,TGTGCCAGCAGCTTATTTCAGAGTGGAACTGAAGCTTTCTTT,CASSLFQSGTEAFF
TRBV7-6,TRBD1,NA,TRBJ1-1,TGTGCCAGCAGCCGAGACAGGGTTGGCACTGAAGCTTTCTTT,CASSRDRVGTEAFF
TRBV29-1,NA,once,TRBJ2-1,TGCAGCGGGGCTCGAGGGAATGAGCAGTTCTTC,CSGARGNEQFF
TRBV6-2/TRBV6-3,TRBD1,NA,TRBJ1-2,TGTGCCAGCAGTCAAGGACAGGTAGAAAGCTACACCTTC,CASSQGQVESYTF